A selection of T cell receptor beta chains follows, all from one sample in a study of CD8 T cells in Susac syndrome. TCRdb re-derived calls from the immunoSEQ multiplex PCR reads in MiXCR, one entry per CDR3 protein. The sample has roughly 47,000 distinct CDR3 sequences, nearly 95% seen once. Sequencing used CD8+ T cells from PBMCs. These receptors originate from a human donor in good health. CDR3s include the opening cysteine and the closing phenylalanine or tryptophan. Fields, in order: V gene, clone size, D gene, J gene, CDR3 length, CDR3 DNA, CDR3 protein. D genes are given only for firm matches. Some rows have no size entry. The others give once, few or many, or a class for an expanded clone.

V: TRBV7-9
size: .
D: .
J: TRBJ1-1
length: 14
DNA: TGTGCCAGCAGACAAGACAGTCCAGACACTGAAGCTTTCTTT
CDR3: CASRQDSPDTEAFF

V: TRBV6-1
size: .
D: .
J: TRBJ2-7
length: 16
DNA: TGTGCCAGCAGTGACCTGACGGCAGGCGCGGCCAGCGAGCAGTACTTC
CDR3: CASSDLTAGAASEQYF

V: TRBV29-1
size: .
D: .
J: TRBJ2-7
length: 12
DNA: TGCAGCGCCAGAGGGATCTCCTCCGAGCAGTACTTC
CDR3: CSARGISSEQYF

V: TRBV13
size: once
D: TRBD1
J: TRBJ2-5
length: 16
DNA: TGTGCCAGCAGCTTTTATTCACAGGGGAAAAAAGAGACCCAGTACTTC
CDR3: CASSFYSQGKKETQYF

V: TRBV19
size: .
D: .
J: TRBJ2-1
length: 15
DNA: TGTGCCAGTCAGGGACCTTCGGGGGACGCGGATGAGCAGTTCTTC
CDR3: CASQGPSGDADEQFF

V: TRBV2
size: .
D: .
J: TRBJ1-5
length: 15
DNA: TGTGCCAGCACGGGACCTCGTTCGAGCAATCAGCCCCAGCATTTT
CDR3: CASTGPRSSNQPQHF

V: TRBV6-1
size: few
D: .
J: TRBJ1-5
length: 14
DNA: TGTGCCAGCAGTGATTGGGTTGGGGATCATCACCAGCATTTT
CDR3: CASSDWVGDHHQHF

V: TRBV27
size: few
D: .
J: TRBJ2-7
length: 13
DNA: TGTGCCAGCAGTTTAGGCCGCTCCTACGAGCAGTACTTC
CDR3: CASSLGRSYEQYF

V: TRBV6-1
size: .
D: TRBD2
J: TRBJ2-1
length: 15
DNA: TGTGCCAGCAGTGAAAGCGCGGGAGAACAGTATGAGCAGTTCTTC
CDR3: CASSESAGEQYEQFF

V: TRBV21-1
size: once
D: .
J: TRBJ2-7
length: 10
DNA: TGTGCCAGCACCATCTACGTGCAGTACTTC
CDR3: CASTIYVQYF

V: TRBV5-4
size: once
D: TRBD1
J: TRBJ1-2
length: 12
DNA: TGTGCCAGCAGCGGACAGGGTTATGGCTACACCTTC
CDR3: CASSGQGYGYTF

V: TRBV19
size: once
D: .
J: TRBJ1-3
length: 15
DNA: TGTGCCAGTAGTATAACGCCGTTCTCTGGAAACACCATATATTTT
CDR3: CASSITPFSGNTIYF

V: TRBV5-6
size: .
D: .
J: TRBJ1-2
length: 15
DNA: TGTGCCAGCGGCGGGAGACATCTGGCGGTTGGCGGCTACACCTTC
CDR3: CASGGRHLAVGGYTF

V: TRBV5-1
size: once
D: TRBD1
J: TRBJ1-2
length: 13
DNA: TGCGCCAGCAGCTTGGGAGGGGGCGACGGCTACACCTTC
CDR3: CASSLGGGDGYTF

V: TRBV6-5
size: .
D: .
J: TRBJ2-7
length: 14
DNA: TGTGCCAGCAGTAGGACAGTTTCCACCTACGAGCAGTACTTC
CDR3: CASSRTVSTYEQYF

V: TRBV5-1
size: .
D: .
J: TRBJ2-7
length: 14
DNA: TGCGCCAGCAGCTTGGTATCGGGGAACTACGAGCAGTACTTC
CDR3: CASSLVSGNYEQYF

V: TRBV18
size: .
D: .
J: TRBJ2-1
length: 16
DNA: TGTGCCAGCTCACCACTGGGGGAGAATTTCTACAATGAGCAGTTCTTC
CDR3: CASSPLGENFYNEQFF

V: TRBV7-7
size: .
D: TRBD2
J: TRBJ2-3
length: 17
DNA: TGTGCTAGCAGCTTAGCGAGCGGACTAGCGGGAGCAGATACGCAGTATTTT
CDR3: CASSLASGLAGADTQYF

V: TRBV27
size: .
D: .
J: TRBJ1-5
length: 19
DNA: TGTGCCAGCAGCCCATGGGGTGATAAAGGTAGGGTGGCCAATCAGCCCCAGCATTTT
CDR3: CASSPWGDKGRVANQPQHF

V: TRBV19
size: .
D: .
J: TRBJ2-1
length: 11
DNA: TGTGCCAGTAAAAGGGGGGGAGAGCAGTTCTTC
CDR3: CASKRGGEQFF

V: TRBV7-9
size: .
D: .
J: TRBJ2-7
length: 13
DNA: TGTGCCAGCAGCGAGCCATTCACCTACGAGCAGTACTTC
CDR3: CASSEPFTYEQYF

V: TRBV7-9
size: .
D: .
J: TRBJ1-2
length: 13
DNA: TGTGCCAGCATCTCGGGGAGGGCCCATGGCTACACCTTC
CDR3: CASISGRAHGYTF

V: TRBV7-8
size: once
D: TRBD1
J: TRBJ2-5
length: 16
DNA: TGTGCCAGCAGCTTAGTCGGAGACAGGGGGCGAGAGACCCAGTACTTC
CDR3: CASSLVGDRGRETQYF

V: TRBV19
size: .
D: .
J: TRBJ2-7
length: 11
DNA: TGTGCCACCAGAACCGGGCCTCTTCTGTACTTC
CDR3: CATRTGPLLYF

V: TRBV3-1
size: .
D: .
J: TRBJ2-2
length: 16
DNA: TGTGCCAGCAGACACAAGGTTACGGGGACCGGCGGGGAGCTGTTTTTT
CDR3: CASRHKVTGTGGELFF

V: TRBV4-3
size: .
D: TRBD2
J: TRBJ2-2
length: 17
DNA: TGCGCCAGCAGCCAAGTAGGAGGACTAGACGAACCCGGGGAGCTGTTTTTT
CDR3: CASSQVGGLDEPGELFF

V: TRBV12-3/TRBV12-4
size: .
D: TRBD1
J: TRBJ1-1
length: 12
DNA: TGTGCCACAACAGGGGGCCACACTGAAGCTTTCTTT
CDR3: CATTGGHTEAFF

V: TRBV29-1
size: .
D: TRBD2
J: TRBJ2-1
length: 14
DNA: TGCAGCGTTGACGCGGGAGGGCCTTACAATGAGCAGTTCTTC
CDR3: CSVDAGGPYNEQFF

V: TRBV29-1
size: .
D: .
J: TRBJ1-3
length: 14
DNA: TGCAGCGTTGAAATCCGACAGCCTGGAAACACCATATATTTT
CDR3: CSVEIRQPGNTIYF

V: TRBV19
size: .
D: .
J: TRBJ1-5
length: 15
DNA: TGTGCCAGTAGTAGGGGGTCGGAGCCCAATCAGCCCCAGCATTTT
CDR3: CASSRGSEPNQPQHF

V: TRBV2
size: .
D: TRBD1
J: TRBJ2-5
length: 13
DNA: TGTGCCAGCGAAGGGGACAGCCAAGAGACCCAGTACTTC
CDR3: CASEGDSQETQYF

V: TRBV7-9
size: .
D: TRBD1
J: TRBJ2-2
length: 14
DNA: TGTGCCAGCAGCTTAGTCGGGACAGCCGGGGAGCTGTTTTTT
CDR3: CASSLVGTAGELFF

V: TRBV7-7
size: .
D: TRBD2
J: TRBJ2-5
length: 17
DNA: TGTGCCAGCAGCATAAGTCTTGGGCTAGCGGGAATAGAGACCCAGTACTTC
CDR3: CASSISLGLAGIETQYF

V: TRBV7-2
size: .
D: .
J: TRBJ2-7
length: 13
DNA: TGTGCCAGCAGCCAGGACAGCTCCTACGAGCAGTACTTC
CDR3: CASSQDSSYEQYF

V: TRBV27
size: .
D: TRBD2
J: TRBJ2-3
length: 17
DNA: TGTGCCAGCAGTTCCCTCACTAGCGGAGGGGCCACAGATACGCAGTATTTT
CDR3: CASSSLTSGGATDTQYF

V: TRBV13
size: .
D: .
J: TRBJ2-5
length: 14
DNA: TGTGCCAGCAGCATAACCGGCCTCCAAGAGACCCAGTACTTC
CDR3: CASSITGLQETQYF

V: TRBV5-4
size: .
D: .
J: TRBJ1-1
length: 13
DNA: TGTGCCAGCAGCTTCGACAGCGGCACTGAAGCTTTCTTT
CDR3: CASSFDSGTEAFF

V: TRBV9
size: .
D: TRBD2
J: TRBJ2-1
length: 14
DNA: TGTGCCAGCAGCGCCGGGACTAGCACCAATGAGCAGTTCTTC
CDR3: CASSAGTSTNEQFF

V: TRBV7-9
size: .
D: .
J: TRBJ1-1
length: 14
DNA: TGTGCCAGCAGCTTAGGACTGCCGAACACTGAAGCTTTCTTT
CDR3: CASSLGLPNTEAFF

V: TRBV3-1
size: .
D: TRBD1
J: TRBJ1-2
length: 14
DNA: TGTGCCAGCAGCCAAGATGACAGGGACTATGGCTACACCTTC
CDR3: CASSQDDRDYGYTF

V: TRBV27
size: .
D: .
J: TRBJ2-2
length: 15
DNA: TGTGCCAGCAGTTTAGTCACCCGGAGTGGGGGGGAGCTGTTTTTT
CDR3: CASSLVTRSGGELFF

V: TRBV6-2/TRBV6-3
size: .
D: .
J: TRBJ1-1
length: 17
DNA: TGTGCCAGCAGTGGCCTAGTAACCGACGGCCTGAACACTGAAGCTTTCTTT
CDR3: CASSGLVTDGLNTEAFF

V: TRBV20-1
size: once
D: .
J: TRBJ2-7
length: 13
DNA: TGCAGTGCTAGTGGGGAAACTTACTACGAGCAGTACTTC
CDR3: CSASGETYYEQYF

V: TRBV5-1
size: .
D: .
J: TRBJ2-5
length: 16
DNA: TGCGCCAGCAGCAGGTGGGAAGTCGGTCAACAAGAGACCCAGTACTTC
CDR3: CASSRWEVGQQETQYF

V: TRBV6-6
size: .
D: .
J: TRBJ1-5
length: 13
DNA: TGTGCCAGCAGTTACCGAAATTATCAGCCCCAGCATTTT
CDR3: CASSYRNYQPQHF

V: TRBV6-1
size: .
D: TRBD1
J: TRBJ1-4
length: 14
DNA: TGTGCCAGCGCACCGGGACAGCCTAATGAAAAACTGTTTTTT
CDR3: CASAPGQPNEKLFF